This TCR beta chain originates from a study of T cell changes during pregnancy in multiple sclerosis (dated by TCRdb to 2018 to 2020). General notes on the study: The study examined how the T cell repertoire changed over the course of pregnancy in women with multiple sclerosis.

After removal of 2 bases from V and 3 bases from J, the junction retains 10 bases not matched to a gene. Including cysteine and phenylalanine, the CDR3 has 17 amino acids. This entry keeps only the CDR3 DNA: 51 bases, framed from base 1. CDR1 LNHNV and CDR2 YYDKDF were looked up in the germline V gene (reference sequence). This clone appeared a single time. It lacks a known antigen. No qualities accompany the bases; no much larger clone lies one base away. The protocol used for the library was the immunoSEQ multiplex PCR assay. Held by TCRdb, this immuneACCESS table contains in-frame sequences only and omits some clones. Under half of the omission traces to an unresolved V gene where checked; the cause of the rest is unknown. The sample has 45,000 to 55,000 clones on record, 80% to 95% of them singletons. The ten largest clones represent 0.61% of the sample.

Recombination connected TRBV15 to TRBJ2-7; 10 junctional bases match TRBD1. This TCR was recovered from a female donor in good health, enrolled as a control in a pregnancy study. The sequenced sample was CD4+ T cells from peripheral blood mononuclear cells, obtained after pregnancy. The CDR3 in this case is CATSRPPVRTGGYEQYF. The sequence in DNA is TGTGCCACCAGCAGACCCCCGGTACGGACAGGGGGCTACGAGCAGTACTTC. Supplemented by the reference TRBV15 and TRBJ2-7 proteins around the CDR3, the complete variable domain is DAMVIQNPRYQVTQFGKPVTLSCSQTLNHNVMYWYQQKSSQAPKLLFHYYDKDFNNEADTPDNFQSRRPNTSFCFLDIRSPGLGDTAMYLCATSRPPVRTGGYEQYFGPGTRLTVT.